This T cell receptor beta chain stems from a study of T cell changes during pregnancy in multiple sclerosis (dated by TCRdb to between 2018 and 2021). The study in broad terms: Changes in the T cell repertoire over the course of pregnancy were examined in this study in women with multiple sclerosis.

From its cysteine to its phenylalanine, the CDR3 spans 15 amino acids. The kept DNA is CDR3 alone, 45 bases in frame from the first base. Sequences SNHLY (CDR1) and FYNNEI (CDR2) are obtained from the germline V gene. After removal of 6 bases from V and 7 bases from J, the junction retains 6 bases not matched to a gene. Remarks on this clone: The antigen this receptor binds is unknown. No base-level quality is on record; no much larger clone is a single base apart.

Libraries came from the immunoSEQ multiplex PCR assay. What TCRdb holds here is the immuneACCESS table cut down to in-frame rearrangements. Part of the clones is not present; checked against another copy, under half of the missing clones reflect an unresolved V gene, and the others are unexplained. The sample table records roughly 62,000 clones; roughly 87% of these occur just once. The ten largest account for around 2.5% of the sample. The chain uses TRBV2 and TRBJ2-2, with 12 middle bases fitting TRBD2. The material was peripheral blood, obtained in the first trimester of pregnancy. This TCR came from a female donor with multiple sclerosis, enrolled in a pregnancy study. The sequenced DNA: TGTGCCAGCAGGGCGACTAGCGGGAGTGACGGGGAGCTGTTTTTT. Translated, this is CASRATSGSDGELFF. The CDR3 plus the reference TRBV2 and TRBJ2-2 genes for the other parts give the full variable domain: EPEVTQTPSHQVTQMGQEVILRCVPISNHLYFYWYRQILGQKVEFLVSFYNNEISEKSEIFDDQFSVERPDGSNFTLKIRSTKLEDSAMYFCASRATSGSDGELFFGEGSRLTVL.